The rows below give T cell receptor beta chains drawn from one sample of a study. Measured with immunoSEQ multiplex PCR; TCRdb has only the in-frame clones, and not every one. Found here are 60,000 to 85,000 clones, 80% to 95% of them singletons; the top ten hold roughly 4%. The sequenced sample consisted of PBMCs. These receptors all come from a man between 40 and 49 years old with rheumatoid arthritis. CDR3s include the opening cysteine and the closing phenylalanine or tryptophan. The D gene is left open where the match is weak. Size is stated for part of the rows, as once, few or many counts, or as a class when the clone is expanded.

j_call: TRBJ2-1; clone_size: .; v_call: TRBV3-1/TRBV3-2; d_call: .; cdr3_length: 16; cdr3_nt: TGTGCCAGCAGCCAAGTGGAGGGACTGGGCTACAATGAGCAGTTCTTC; cdr3_aa: CASSQVEGLGYNEQFF
j_call: TRBJ2-1; clone_size: .; v_call: TRBV20-1; d_call: .; cdr3_length: 13; cdr3_nt: TGCAGTGCTAGTGAATCCTACCGGAATGAGCAGTTCTTC; cdr3_aa: CSASESYRNEQFF
j_call: TRBJ2-2; clone_size: .; v_call: TRBV24-1; d_call: .; cdr3_length: 15; cdr3_nt: TGTGCCACCAGTCAACCCGGTCGTTACACCGGGGAGCTGTTTTTT; cdr3_aa: CATSQPGRYTGELFF
j_call: TRBJ1-3; clone_size: .; v_call: TRBV27; d_call: .; cdr3_length: 15; cdr3_nt: TGTGCCAGCAGTCCGGCCCAGGGATCTGGAAACACCATATATTTT; cdr3_aa: CASSPAQGSGNTIYF
j_call: TRBJ2-2; clone_size: .; v_call: TRBV15; d_call: .; cdr3_length: 15; cdr3_nt: TGTGCCACCAGCAGAGATCCCAGGGCCACCGGGGAGCTGTTTTTT; cdr3_aa: CATSRDPRATGELFF
j_call: TRBJ2-3; clone_size: once; v_call: TRBV24-1; d_call: .; cdr3_length: 13; cdr3_nt: TGTGCCACCAGTGAAACAGTCACAGATACGCAGTATTTT; cdr3_aa: CATSETVTDTQYF
j_call: TRBJ1-2; clone_size: once; v_call: TRBV6-5; d_call: .; cdr3_length: 13; cdr3_nt: TGTGCCAGCAGGGGGGTAGCTAACTATGGCTACACCTTC; cdr3_aa: CASRGVANYGYTF
j_call: TRBJ2-1; clone_size: .; v_call: TRBV5-6; d_call: TRBD2; cdr3_length: 14; cdr3_nt: TGTGCCAGCAGCGGTGACCGGGGGGTCTATGAGCAGTTCTTC; cdr3_aa: CASSGDRGVYEQFF
j_call: TRBJ1-1; clone_size: .; v_call: TRBV9; d_call: .; cdr3_length: 13; cdr3_nt: TGTGCCAGCAGCGTAGGGGCCAACACTGAAGCTTTCTTT; cdr3_aa: CASSVGANTEAFF
j_call: TRBJ2-7; clone_size: .; v_call: TRBV6-5; d_call: TRBD2; cdr3_length: 15; cdr3_nt: TGTGCCAGCAGTTACGGGACTAGCGGGACCTACGAGCAGTACTTC; cdr3_aa: CASSYGTSGTYEQYF
j_call: TRBJ2-3; clone_size: .; v_call: TRBV30; d_call: .; cdr3_length: 17; cdr3_nt: TGTGCCTGGAGTGTACGGGTTAATGCGGGGCGGGGAGATACGCAGTATTTT; cdr3_aa: CAWSVRVNAGRGDTQYF
j_call: TRBJ2-7; clone_size: .; v_call: TRBV27; d_call: TRBD2; cdr3_length: 16; cdr3_nt: TGTGCCAGCAGTTTATCGGGCGGGAGGGCCACCTACGAGCAGTACTTC; cdr3_aa: CASSLSGGRATYEQYF
j_call: TRBJ1-4; clone_size: .; v_call: TRBV7-2; d_call: .; cdr3_length: 13; cdr3_nt: TGTGCCAGCAGAACCGGGCCTGGTGAAAAACTGTTTTTT; cdr3_aa: CASRTGPGEKLFF
j_call: TRBJ1-6; clone_size: .; v_call: TRBV3-1/TRBV3-2; d_call: .; cdr3_length: 16; cdr3_nt: TGTGCCAGCAGCCCCAGGGCAGGGGCATTGGTTTCACCCCTCCACTTT; cdr3_aa: CASSPRAGALVSPLHF
j_call: TRBJ2-1; clone_size: .; v_call: TRBV11-2; d_call: TRBD1; cdr3_length: 17; cdr3_nt: TGTGCCAGCAGCTTACTGAATGGACAGGGCGGCTTCAATGAGCAGTTCTTC; cdr3_aa: CASSLLNGQGGFNEQFF
j_call: TRBJ2-1; clone_size: .; v_call: TRBV5-6; d_call: .; cdr3_length: 13; cdr3_nt: TGTGCCAGCAGCTCAGCCTATTACTATGAGCAGTTCTTC; cdr3_aa: CASSSAYYYEQFF
j_call: TRBJ1-1; clone_size: once; v_call: TRBV7-2; d_call: .; cdr3_length: 14; cdr3_nt: TGTGCCAGCAGCCCTCAGGGTCAGGGCACTGAAGCTTTCTTT; cdr3_aa: CASSPQGQGTEAFF
j_call: TRBJ1-5; clone_size: .; v_call: TRBV4-1; d_call: .; cdr3_length: 16; cdr3_nt: TGCGCCAGCAGCCAAGGGCCAGCGCCTAGCAATCAGCCCCAGCATTTT; cdr3_aa: CASSQGPAPSNQPQHF
j_call: TRBJ1-5; clone_size: .; v_call: TRBV5-1; d_call: .; cdr3_length: 15; cdr3_nt: TGCGCCAGCAGCTTGGGAGGTTTTAGCAATCAGCCCCAGCATTTT; cdr3_aa: CASSLGGFSNQPQHF
j_call: TRBJ1-2; clone_size: .; v_call: TRBV30; d_call: .; cdr3_length: 16; cdr3_nt: TGTGCCTGGAGTGAACCCTTTGATTTAAGGGGGGCGCGGTACACCTTC; cdr3_aa: CAWSEPFDLRGARYTF
j_call: TRBJ2-2; clone_size: .; v_call: TRBV11-2; d_call: .; cdr3_length: 15; cdr3_nt: TGTGCCAGCAGCTTAGTGGGAAGTTTTACCGGGGAGCTGTTTTTT; cdr3_aa: CASSLVGSFTGELFF
j_call: TRBJ1-3; clone_size: .; v_call: TRBV5-6; d_call: .; cdr3_length: 13; cdr3_nt: TGTGCCAGCAGCCAAGGGGCTGGAAACACCATATATTTT; cdr3_aa: CASSQGAGNTIYF